The 27 T cell receptor beta chains given below trace back to one sample, sequenced in a study of T cell repertoires in cytomegalovirus infection. TCRdb called the reads again in MiXCR, with one record for every CDR3 protein. Seen here are about 460,000 distinct CDR3 sequences, around 11% observed once, and the top ten hold 10% to 13%. The sequenced material came from PBMCs. The receptors originated from a human donor in good health (CMV status not recorded). Some clones in this sample may be carry-over from other donors' samples.

This clonotype was recorded many times. This chain links TRBV7-9 with TRBJ1-2; perhaps TRBD1 as D (5 bases). V was pared by 5 bases and J by 0 bases, with 19 bases between. Germline V gives CDR1 SEHNR, CDR2 FQNEAQ (reference sequence). This CDR3 comprises 17 residues. The CDR3, as DNA: TGTGCCAGCAGCCCCCCCTGGGACCTAAAAGCTAACTATGGCTACACCTTC. This codes for CASSPPWDLKANYGYTF.

This clonotype was counted at least ten times. The chain is built from TRBV6-1 and TRBJ1-5; perhaps TRBD1 as D (5 bases). Between the trimmed V and J ends, which lost 6 bases and 0 bases, there was a span of 15 bases. The CDR3 covers 16 residues. Per the germline V gene, CDR1 is MNHNS and CDR2 is SASEGT. The DNA of the CDR3 is TGTGCCAGCAGACCCAAGACAGATTATAGCAATCAGCCCCAGCATTTT. Its translation: CASRPKTDYSNQPQHF.

This clonotype was counted ten times or more. J is TRBJ2-1 and V is TRBV19, with D possibly TRBD2 on 6 matching bases. Germline CDR1 and CDR2: LNHDA and SQIVND (reference sequence). The CDR3 has 16 residues. V lost 5 bases and J 6 bases, leaving 20 bases between the germline ends. The CDR3 is CASSSPDAAGGNEQFF. The CDR3 DNA follows: TGTGCCAGTAGTTCTCCGGATGCGGCCGGGGGCAATGAGCAGTTCTTC.

This clonotype was recorded many times. The chain is built from TRBV12-5 and TRBJ1-1; D may be TRBD1 (6 bases). Trimming took off 3 bases at V and 2 bases at J, with 16 bases between the two ends. CDR1 LGHNT and CDR2 FRNRAP come from the germline V gene. The CDR3 is 16 amino acids. CDR3 sequence reads: CASGFHRLRGNTEAFF. The CDR3 coding sequence is TGTGCTAGTGGTTTCCATAGACTCAGGGGAAACACTGAAGCTTTCTTT.

This clonotype was recorded many times. The chain joins TRBV15 to TRBJ1-5, with D tentatively TRBD1 (6 bases). Germline values: CDR1 LNHNV, CDR2 YYDKDF (reference sequence). V shed 0 bases and J shed 0 bases, with 15 bases lying between them. The CDR3 is 18 residues long. The CDR3 loop is CATSREQGWYSSNQPQHF. CDR3 DNA: TGTGCCACCAGCAGAGAACAGGGATGGTATAGTAGCAATCAGCCCCAGCATTTT.

This clonotype was counted many times. This rearrangement joins TRBV5-4 to TRBJ2-1, with 8 bases aligning to TRBD2. V lost 0 bases and J lost 6; bases outside the gene matches: 8. CDR1 SGHNT and CDR2 YYREEE come from the germline V gene (reference sequence). This CDR3 contains 16 residues. The CDR3 is CASSLGSGGAGNEQFF. The CDR3 DNA is TGTGCCAGCAGCTTGGGGAGCGGGGGTGCTGGCAATGAGCAGTTCTTC.

This clonotype was recorded at least ten times. This chain joins TRBV7-3 and TRBJ1-1; 11 nucleotides align to TRBD1. Germline-derived CDR1 and CDR2 are SGHTA and FQGTGA. CDR3 length: 15 amino acids. The junction had 7 bases not matched to a gene; V was cut back by 5 bases and J by 5 bases. The CDR3 DNA reads as TGTGCCAGCAGCCTGGACAGGGGGCAGGGTACTGAAGCTTTCTTT. Translated, it gives CASSLDRGQGTEAFF.

J is TRBJ1-6 and V is TRBV18, with D maybe TRBD1 (5 bases). V shed 4 bases and J shed 11 bases, with 12 bases lying between them. CDR1 is KGHSH, CDR2 LQKENI, per germline. The CDR3 totals 13 residues. The CDR3 sequence is CASSQAPRAPLHF. In nucleotides, the CDR3 is TGTGCCAGCTCACAGGCGCCCAGGGCACCCCTCCACTTT.

DNA for the CDR3: TGTGCCAGCATCGACGGGTGGGTTGAAGCTTTCTTT. Encoded protein: CASIDGWVEAFF. The V gene is TRBV2, the J gene TRBJ1-1; D gene unclear. The V and J ends lost 7 bases and 7 bases respectively, with 13 bases between them. CDR1 is SNHLY, CDR2 FYNNEI, per germline. CDR3 length: 12 amino acids.

This clonotype was picked up many times. This chain connects TRBV7-9 to TRBJ1-1; tentatively, D is TRBD1 (5 bases). The CDR3 totals 14 residues. Deletions cut 1 base from V and 6 bases from J, with 12 bases between. Germline V gives CDR1 SEHNR, CDR2 FQNEAQ (reference sequence). The CDR3 nucleotides are TGTGCCAGCAGCTTAGTCTCGGGGGTACCTGAAGCTTTCTTT. The encoded protein is CASSLVSGVPEAFF.

A few counts support this clonotype. This chain uses TRBV6-4 with TRBJ2-5; 7 bases are a match to TRBD1. CDR3 length equals 15 residues. CDR1 is MRHNA, CDR2 SNTAGT, per germline. The V and J ends lost 0 bases and 3 bases, in that order; junction bases with no gene match: 4. For the CDR3, the DNA is TGTGCCAGCAGTGACTCGGGGACAGCTAAAGAGACCCAGTACTTC. It specifies CASSDSGTAKETQYF.

This clonotype was counted many times. One end of the junction does not line up with germline, which may come from a read error. Here the CDR3 DNA reads TGTGCCAGCAGTTTAGCCTCCCCCTACTCCTACGAGCAGTACTTC. Protein: CASSLASPYSYEQYF. This sequence joins TRBV11-2 and TRBJ2-7; D unresolved. CDR3 length: 15 amino acids. CDR1 is SGHAT and CDR2 is FQNNGV in the germline V gene.

This clonotype appeared many times. J is TRBJ2-7 and V is TRBV4-1, with 11 positions matching TRBD2. The V segment lost 3 bases and the J segment 1 base; nucleotides outside the gene matches: 5. Germline CDR1 MGHRA, CDR2 YSYEKL. The CDR3 is made up of 16 amino acids. The CDR3, as DNA: TGCGCCAGCAGCCAGGCAACTAGCGGGGGATCCTACGAGCAGTACTTC. Translation gives CASSQATSGGSYEQYF.

The gene calls are TRBV6-6 and TRBJ1-3, with a weak D call TRBD1 (5 bases). Trimming took off 6 bases at V and 2 bases at J, with 14 bases between the two ends. The CDR3 consists of 15 residues. From germline, CDR1 is MNHNY and CDR2 SVGAGI (reference sequence). CDR3 sequence reads: CASSPGADTGNTIYF. CDR3 in DNA: TGTGCCAGCAGCCCTGGGGCTGATACTGGAAACACCATATATTTT.

This clonotype was found many times. The V gene is TRBV4-1, the J gene TRBJ2-2; no clear D. V gave up 0 bases and J gave up 6 bases, with 20 bases separating them. CDR3 length: 18 residues. CDR1 and CDR2 from the germline V gene are MGHRA and YSYEKL. CDR3 loop: CASSQELGLQRRSGELFF. CDR3 coding DNA: TGCGCCAGCAGCCAAGAGCTCGGGCTACAGAGACGTTCCGGGGAGCTGTTTTTT.

This clonotype was found many times. V usage is TRBV6-1 and J usage is TRBJ2-7, with D perhaps TRBD1 or TRBD2 (6 bases each). The CDR3 sequence is 12 residues long. Germline values: CDR1 MNHNS, CDR2 SASEGT. Trimming removed 6 bases at V and 7 bases at J, with 13 bases between. As DNA, the CDR3 is TGTGCCAGCAGCCGGGGGCACGAGGAGCAGTACTTC. Amino acids: CASSRGHEEQYF.

This clonotype was detected ten times or more. The V call is TRBV12-3 or TRBV12-4, the J call TRBJ1-6; maybe TRBD1 (6 bases). The CDR3 runs to 17 residues. Trimming removed 4 bases from V and 2 bases from J, with 15 bases in between. The CDR3 DNA reads TGTGCCAGCAGTTCAACAGGGATTAGCCCCTATAATTCACCCCTCCACTTT. It codes for CASSSTGISPYNSPLHF.

This clonotype occurred many times. Here the CDR3 DNA reads TGTGCCAGCAGCTTCAACCAAGCTTATGGCTACACCTTC. Residues: CASSFNQAYGYTF. This chain connects TRBV7-6 to TRBJ1-2; D not resolved. Looked up from germline, CDR1 is SGHVS and CDR2 is FNYEAQ. V lost 3 bases, J lost 5 bases, and 10 bases lay in between. CDR3 length: 13 residues.

This clonotype was recorded at least ten times. The rearrangement uses TRBV7-8 and TRBJ2-4; 8 bases agree with TRBD2. This CDR3 has 17 amino acids. Per germline, CDR1 SGHVS and CDR2 FQNEAQ. With V trimmed by 1 base and J by 6 bases, 11 bases remained unmatched. This CDR3 is CASSLGRLARTGNIQYF. The DNA of the CDR3 is TGTGCCAGCAGCTTAGGACGACTAGCGAGGACGGGAAACATTCAGTACTTC. The full variable domain, with the rest looked up from reference TRBV7-8 and TRBJ2-4, is GAGVSQSPRYKVAKRGQDVALRCDPISGHVSLFWYQQALGQGPEFLTYFQNEAQLDKSGLPSDRFFAERPEGSVSTLKIQRTQQEDSAVYLCASSLGRLARTGNIQYFGAGTRLSVL.

This clonotype was counted a few times. The V call is TRBV28, the J call TRBJ2-3; 7 nucleotides match TRBD2. The CDR3 is 15 residues long. The trim removed 6 bases at V and 3 bases at J, leaving 9 bases unmatched. Germline V gene data show CDR1 as MDHEN and CDR2 as SYDVKM. The CDR3 coding sequence is TGTGCCAGCAGCTACTTCCGCGGGGGAACAGATACGCAGTATTTT. This codes for CASSYFRGGTDTQYF.

The V gene is TRBV5-1, the J gene TRBJ2-5; the match to TRBD1 covers 12 bases. Germline loops: CDR1 SGHRS, CDR2 YFSETQ. With V trimmed by 4 bases and J by 5 bases, 6 bases remained unmatched. This CDR3 spans 15 amino acids. This chain's CDR3 is CASSPGTGGAETQYF. In DNA, the CDR3 is TGCGCCAGCAGCCCTGGGACAGGGGGCGCGGAGACCCAGTACTTC.

This clonotype was counted at least ten times. This sequence joins TRBV7-9 and TRBJ2-7; the match to TRBD2 covers 7 bases. Germline lookup yields CDR1 SEHNR and CDR2 FQNEAQ (reference sequence). With V trimmed by 1 base and J by 7 bases, 13 bases remained unmatched. CDR3 length: 16 residues. The DNA of the CDR3 is TGTGCCAGCAGCTTAGTTGGGGGGGTTACGTCGGATGAGCAGTACTTC. This translates into CASSLVGGVTSDEQYF.

Notes on this clonotype: A much larger clone differs from this one at a single base, so this may be a read error. V is TRBV28 and J is TRBJ1-4; the D gene is possibly TRBD1 (5 bases). Trimming shortened V by 4 bases and J by 1 base, and 22 bases separated the two germline ends. CDR3 length equals 19 residues. The germline CDR1 and CDR2 sequences are MDHEN and SYDVKM. In DNA form, the CDR3 reads TGTGCCAGCAGTTCCCCGGGACCCCTACCTTCGAGAACTAATGAAAAACTGTTTTTT. Translated: CASSSPGPLPSRTNEKLFF. The full variable domain, its missing parts supplied by reference TRBV28 and TRBJ1-4, is DVKVTQSSRYLVKRTGEKVFLECVQDMDHENMFWYRQDPGLGLRLIYFSYDVKMKEKGDIPEGYSVSREKKERFSLILESASTNQTSMYLCASSSPGPLPSRTNEKLFFGSGTQLSVL.

In this sample, this clonotype turned up many times. The chain employs TRBV6-1 and TRBJ1-1; D uncertain. Germline assignment: CDR1 MNHNS and CDR2 SASEGT. The CDR3 contains 17 residues. Trimming removed 7 bases from V and 0 bases from J, with 21 bases in between. CDR3 DNA: TGTGCCAGCACCATCCCCTCGAGAGGGCCTATGAACACTGAAGCTTTCTTT. Protein: CASTIPSRGPMNTEAFF.

This clonotype was found many times. V usage is TRBV7-6 and J usage is TRBJ1-3, with TRBD1 identical over 7 bases. The CDR3 extends over 16 amino acids. Germline V lookup: CDR1 SGHVS, CDR2 FNYEAQ. With V trimmed by 5 bases and J by 0 bases, 7 bases remained unmatched. The CDR3 coding sequence is TGTGCCAGCAGCCCCAAGACAGGGCGCTCTGGAAACACCATATATTTT. Translating gives CASSPKTGRSGNTIYF.

This clonotype was picked up a small number of times. Here the CDR3 DNA reads TGTGCCAGCAGTTCAAGCGGGAGCACCTACAATGAGCAGTTCTTC. This encodes CASSSSGSTYNEQFF. The V and J genes are TRBV28 and TRBJ2-1; 8 bases agree with TRBD2. From germline, CDR1 is MDHEN and CDR2 SYDVKM. The CDR3 spans 15 residues. V lost 4 bases, J lost 2 bases, and 4 bases stayed unmatched.

This clonotype was found many times. V and J are TRBV6-2 or TRBV6-3 and TRBJ1-1, with D possibly being TRBD1 (6 bases). Trimming removed 2 bases from V and 5 bases from J, with 9 bases in between. Per germline, CDR1 MNHEY and CDR2 SVGEGT. The CDR3 is 13 residues long. CDR3 residues: CASSYPQGTEAFF. DNA of the CDR3: TGTGCCAGCAGTTACCCACAGGGAACTGAAGCTTTCTTT.